This T cell receptor beta chain was recorded in a study of blood T cell repertoires in COVID-19. About the research overall: Sites in the United States, Italy and Spain provided acute and convalescent COVID-19 samples. PBMCs, B-cell-depleted T cells, or T cells provided the cDNA or gDNA that made up the material.

CDR1 and CDR2 (germline): GTSNPN, SVGIG (reference sequence). With 3 bases removed from V and 0 bases from J, the gap between germline ends came to 15 bases. The CDR3 length is 16 residues. Enrolment of Seattle patients took place during active infection, and they were followed longitudinally. Methods used by the authors: Estimates of nucleated cell counts were drawn from the amplification of reference gene primers. This table comes from immunoSEQ multiplex PCR, and its TCRdb copy is limited to in-frame clones, with some not included. From that table come the V and J calls and clone size; the DNA was used to work out D and trimming. Altogether almost 200,000 clones are present, around 75% being singletons, with the ten largest covering over 5%.

V is TRBV30 and J is TRBJ1-5; a weak D match, TRBD1 (5 bases). The origin of this receptor is a woman between 40 and 50 years old with COVID-19, enrolled during active disease. Sequenced sample: peripheral blood. CDR3 in amino acids: CAWSQNRLSSNQPQHF. In DNA, the CDR3 is TGTGCCTGGAGCCAGAACAGGTTATCTAGCAATCAGCCCCAGCATTTT. The full variable domain, completed using reference TRBV30 and TRBJ1-5, is SQTIHQWPATLVQPVGSPLSLECTVEGTSNPNLYWYRQAAGRGLQLLFYSVGIGQISSEVPQNLSASRPQDRQFILSSKKLLLSDSGFYLCAWSQNRLSSNQPQHFGDGTRLSIL.